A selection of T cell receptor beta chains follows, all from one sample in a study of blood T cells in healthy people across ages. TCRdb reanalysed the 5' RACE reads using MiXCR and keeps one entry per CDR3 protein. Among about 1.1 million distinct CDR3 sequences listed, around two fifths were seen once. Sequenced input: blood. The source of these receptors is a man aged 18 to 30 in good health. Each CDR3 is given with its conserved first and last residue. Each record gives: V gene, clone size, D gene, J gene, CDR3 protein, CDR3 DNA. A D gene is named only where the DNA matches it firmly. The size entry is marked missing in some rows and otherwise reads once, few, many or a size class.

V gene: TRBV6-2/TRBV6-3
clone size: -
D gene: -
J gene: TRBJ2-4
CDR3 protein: CASSTGDRPDIQYF
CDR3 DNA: TGTGCCAGCAGTACGGGTGACAGGCCGGACATTCAGTACTTC

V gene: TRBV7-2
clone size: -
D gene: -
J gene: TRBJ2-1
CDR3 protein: CARIRWPSYNEQFF
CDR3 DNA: TGTGCTAGAATTAGGTGGCCGTCCTACAATGAGCAGTTCTTC

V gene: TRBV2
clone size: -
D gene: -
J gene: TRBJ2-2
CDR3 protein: CASSATTGGTGELFF
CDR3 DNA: TGTGCCAGCAGTGCGACTACCGGGGGCACCGGGGAGCTGTTTTTT

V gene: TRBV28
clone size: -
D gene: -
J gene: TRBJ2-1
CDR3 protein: CASSRFSVGFYNEQFF
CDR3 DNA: TGTGCCAGCAGTCGTTTTAGCGTAGGATTCTACAATGAGCAGTTCTTC

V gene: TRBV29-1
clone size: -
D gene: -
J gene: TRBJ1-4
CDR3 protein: CSGAIGPEEKLFF
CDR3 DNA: TGCAGCGGTGCAATAGGGCCCGAGGAAAAACTGTTTTTT

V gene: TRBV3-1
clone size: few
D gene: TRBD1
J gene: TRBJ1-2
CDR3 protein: CASSPRTGVFYGYTF
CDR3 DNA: TGTGCCAGCAGCCCCCGGACAGGGGTGTTCTATGGCTACACCTTC

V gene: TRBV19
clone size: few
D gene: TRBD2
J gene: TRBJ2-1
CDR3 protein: CASMPAGENNEQFF
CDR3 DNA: TGTGCCAGTATGCCAGCGGGAGAAAACAATGAGCAGTTCTTC

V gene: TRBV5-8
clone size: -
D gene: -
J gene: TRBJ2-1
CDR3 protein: CASSSDRDRRNEQFF
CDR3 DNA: TGTGCCAGCAGCTCAGACCGGGATCGACGAAATGAGCAGTTCTTC

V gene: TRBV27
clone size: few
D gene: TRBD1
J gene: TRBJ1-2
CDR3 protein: CASSFIKGAGYGYTF
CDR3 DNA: TGTGCCAGCAGTTTCATCAAGGGGGCCGGCTATGGCTACACCTTC

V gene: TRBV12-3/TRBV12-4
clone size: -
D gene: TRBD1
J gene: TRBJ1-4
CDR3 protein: CASSPGQEGEKLFF
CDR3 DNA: TGTGCCAGCAGTCCAGGACAGGAGGGTGAAAAACTGTTTTTT

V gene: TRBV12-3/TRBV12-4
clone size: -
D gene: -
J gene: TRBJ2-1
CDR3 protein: CASSLSSLNEQFF
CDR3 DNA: TGTGCCAGCAGTTTGAGCAGTCTCAATGAGCAGTTCTTC

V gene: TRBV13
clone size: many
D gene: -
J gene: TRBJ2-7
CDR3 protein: CASSLSAYEQYF
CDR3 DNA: TGTGCCAGCAGCTTATCCGCCTACGAGCAGTACTTC

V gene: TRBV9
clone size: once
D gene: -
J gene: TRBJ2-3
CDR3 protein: CVSNPVGTDTQYF
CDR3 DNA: TGTGTCAGCAACCCGGTGGGAACAGATACGCAGTATTTT

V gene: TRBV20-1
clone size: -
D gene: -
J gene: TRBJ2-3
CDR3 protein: CSVPPTSAPGDTQYF
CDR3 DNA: -

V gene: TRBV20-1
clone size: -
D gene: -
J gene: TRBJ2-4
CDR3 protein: CSARDPKFLAKNIQYF
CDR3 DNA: TGCAGTGCTAGAGATCCGAAATTCCTAGCCAAAAACATTCAGTACTTC

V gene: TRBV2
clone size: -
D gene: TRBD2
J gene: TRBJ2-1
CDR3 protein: CASSDVDPGTSGSHEQFF
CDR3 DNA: TGTGCCAGCAGTGATGTAGATCCCGGGACTAGCGGGTCCCATGAGCAGTTCTTC

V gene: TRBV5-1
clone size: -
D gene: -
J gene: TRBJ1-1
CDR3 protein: CASSLGEGWNTEAFF
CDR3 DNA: TGCGCCAGCAGCTTGGGGGAGGGCTGGAACACTGAAGCTTTCTTT

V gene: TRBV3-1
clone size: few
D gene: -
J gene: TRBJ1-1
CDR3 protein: CASSQSIIQGVTEAFF
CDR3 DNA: TGTGCCAGCAGCCAATCTATCATCCAGGGCGTCACTGAAGCTTTCTTT

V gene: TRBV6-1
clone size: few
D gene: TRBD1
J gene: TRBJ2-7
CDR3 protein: CASRMGTGLGYEQYF
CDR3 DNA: TGTGCCAGCAGGATGGGGACAGGGTTGGGTTACGAGCAGTACTTC

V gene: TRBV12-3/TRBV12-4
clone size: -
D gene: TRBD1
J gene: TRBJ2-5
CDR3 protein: CASSPTGDRGETQYF
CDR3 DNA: TGTGCCAGCAGCCCTACCGGGGACAGGGGAGAGACCCAGTACTTC

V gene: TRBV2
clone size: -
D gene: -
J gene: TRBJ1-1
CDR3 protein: CTSSEQGGLGNTEAFF
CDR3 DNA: TGTACCAGCAGTGAGCAAGGAGGGCTAGGGAACACTGAAGCTTTCTTT

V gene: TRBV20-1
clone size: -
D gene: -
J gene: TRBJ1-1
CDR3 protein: CSAREIQGYTEAFF
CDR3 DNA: TGCAGTGCTAGAGAAATACAGGGCTACACTGAAGCTTTCTTT

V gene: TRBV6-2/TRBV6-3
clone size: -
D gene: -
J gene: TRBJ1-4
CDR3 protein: CASRTPGPYLIATNEKLFF
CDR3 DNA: TGTGCCAGCAGAACCCCGGGTCCGTACCTAATTGCAACTAATGAAAAACTGTTTTTT

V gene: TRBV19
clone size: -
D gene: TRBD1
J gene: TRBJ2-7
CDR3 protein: CASSMVRDRGNEQYF
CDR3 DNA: TGTGCCAGTAGTATGGTAAGGGACAGGGGCAACGAGCAGTACTTC

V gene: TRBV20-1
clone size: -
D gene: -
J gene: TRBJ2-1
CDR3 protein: CSARDRQALNEQFF
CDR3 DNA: TGCAGTGCTAGAGATCGGCAGGCCCTCAATGAGCAGTTCTTC

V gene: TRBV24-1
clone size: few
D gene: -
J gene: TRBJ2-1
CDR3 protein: CATSDSYVPPKEQFF
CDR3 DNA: TGTGCCACCAGTGATTCGTATGTCCCTCCGAAGGAGCAGTTCTTC

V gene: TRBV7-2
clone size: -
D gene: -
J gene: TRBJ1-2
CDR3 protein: CASSVTRGAYGYTF
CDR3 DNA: TGTGCCAGCAGCGTTACTAGGGGGGCCTATGGCTACACCTTC

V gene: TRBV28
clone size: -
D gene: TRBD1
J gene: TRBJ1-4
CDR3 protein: CASSLPTGLKLFF
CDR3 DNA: TGTGCCAGCAGTCTCCCGACAGGGTTGAAACTGTTTTTT

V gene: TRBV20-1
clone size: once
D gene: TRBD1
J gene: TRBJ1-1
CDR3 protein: CSAQGKGAMITEAFF
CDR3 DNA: TGCAGTGCTCAAGGGAAGGGGGCAATGATCACTGAAGCTTTCTTT

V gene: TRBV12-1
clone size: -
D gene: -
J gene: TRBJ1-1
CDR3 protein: CASSPAAGFSTEAFF
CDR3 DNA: TGTGCCAGCAGCCCCGCAGCAGGGTTCTCCACTGAAGCTTTCTTT

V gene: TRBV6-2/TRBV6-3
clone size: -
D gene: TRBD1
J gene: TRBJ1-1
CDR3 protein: CASRGQGETEAFF
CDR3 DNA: TGTGCCAGCAGGGGACAGGGTGAGACTGAAGCTTTCTTT

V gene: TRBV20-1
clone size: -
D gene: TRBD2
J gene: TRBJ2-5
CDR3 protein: CSATSGGAWDEQYF
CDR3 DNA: TGCAGTGCTACAAGCGGGGGGGCTTGGGATGAGCAGTACTTC

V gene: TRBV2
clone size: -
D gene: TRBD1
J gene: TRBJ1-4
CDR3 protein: CASRETGGGDEKLFF
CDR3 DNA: TGTGCCAGCAGGGAGACAGGGGGCGGTGATGAAAAACTGTTTTTT

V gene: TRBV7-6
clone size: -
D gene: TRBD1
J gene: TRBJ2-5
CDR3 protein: CASSLGGGSEETQYF
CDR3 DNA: TGTGCCAGCAGCTTAGGAGGGGGCTCAGAAGAGACCCAGTACTTC

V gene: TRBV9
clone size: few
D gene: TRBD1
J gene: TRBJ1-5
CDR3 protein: CASSASGGDYQPQHF
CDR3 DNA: TGTGCCAGCAGCGCCTCAGGGGGTGATTATCAGCCCCAGCATTTT

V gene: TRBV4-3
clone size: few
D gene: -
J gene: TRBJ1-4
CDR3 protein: CASSQFTTPPNEKLFF
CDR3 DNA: TGCGCCAGCAGCCAGTTTACGACCCCACCTAATGAAAAACTGTTTTTT

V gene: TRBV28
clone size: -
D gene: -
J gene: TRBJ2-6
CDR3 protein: CASSSPGANSGANVLTF
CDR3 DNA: TGTGCCAGCAGTTCTCCGGGGGCCAACTCTGGGGCCAACGTCCTGACTTTC

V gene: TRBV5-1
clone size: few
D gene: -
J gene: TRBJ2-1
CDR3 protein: CASSLRQGWTHNEQFF
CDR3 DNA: TGCGCCAGCAGCTTGCGGCAGGGATGGACACACAATGAGCAGTTCTTC

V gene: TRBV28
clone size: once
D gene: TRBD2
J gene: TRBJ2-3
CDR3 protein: CASGGGAKDTQYF
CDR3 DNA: TGTGCCAGCGGCGGGGGGGCCAAAGATACGCAGTATTTT

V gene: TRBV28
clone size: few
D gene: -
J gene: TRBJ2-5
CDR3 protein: CASSRPDRTQETQYF
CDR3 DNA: TGTGCCAGCAGTCGTCCCGACAGGACACAAGAGACCCAGTACTTC

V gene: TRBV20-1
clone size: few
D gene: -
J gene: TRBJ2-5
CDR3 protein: CSARDGERLGNDQYF
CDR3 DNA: TGCAGTGCTAGAGATGGGGAACGCCTTGGGAATGATCAGTACTTC

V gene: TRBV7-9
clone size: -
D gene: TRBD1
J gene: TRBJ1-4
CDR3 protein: CASSPQGGTNEKLFF
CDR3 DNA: TGTGCCAGCAGCCCCCAGGGGGGGACTAATGAAAAACTGTTTTTT

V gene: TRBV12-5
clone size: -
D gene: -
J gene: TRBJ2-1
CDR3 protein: CASDLPPPRTEGNEQFF
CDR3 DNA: TGTGCTAGTGATTTGCCCCCCCCACGGACTGAAGGCAATGAGCAGTTCTTC

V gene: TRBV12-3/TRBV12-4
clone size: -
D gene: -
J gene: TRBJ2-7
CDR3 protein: CASSLAGGPLEQYF
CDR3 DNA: TGTGCCAGCAGTCTCGCAGGGGGGCCTCTCGAGCAGTACTTC

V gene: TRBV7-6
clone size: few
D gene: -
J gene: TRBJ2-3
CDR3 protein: CASSLEQGPDTQYF
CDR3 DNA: TGTGCCAGCAGCTTAGAACAGGGCCCAGATACGCAGTATTTT

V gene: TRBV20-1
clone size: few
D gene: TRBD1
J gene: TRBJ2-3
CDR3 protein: CSAGDRVGTDTQYF
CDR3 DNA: TGCAGTGCTGGAGACAGGGTAGGGACAGATACGCAGTATTTT